The source of this T cell receptor beta chain is a study of tumor and adjacent non-tumor tissue in lung cancer. Looking at the study overall: Samples averaged approximately 3.9 million productive TCRbeta reads each.

The template was RNA from unsorted bulk tissue. The normal lung tissue was taken more than 3 cm from the tumor edge. TCRbeta libraries were built with three rounds of nested PCR, modified from ARM-PCR. TCRdb redid the calling of the multiplex PCR reads with MiXCR, one entry per CDR3 protein. The profile shows 75,000 to 95,000 distinct CDR3 sequences, around 82% of them singletons. This CDR3 region has 16 residues. CDR1 and CDR2 (germline): LGHNA, YNFKEQ. As to this clonotype: The junction differs from germline at one of its ends, possibly a read error.

This clonotype was sampled from a woman aged 45-59 years with non-small cell lung cancer. This chain uses TRBV4-2 with TRBJ1-1, with 7 bases that match TRBD1. The sequenced material came from distant non-tumor lung tissue. The CDR3 is CARSHPDRALNTEALF. The CDR3 DNA reads as TGTGCCCGCAGCCACCCCGACAGGGCCTTGAACACTGAAGCTCTCTTT.